The clone carrying this T cell receptor (beta chain) has more than one count but fewer than ten. This sample was taken from a study of blood T cell repertoires in COVID-19. V was pared by 7 bases and J by 8 bases, with 14 bases between. Per the germline V gene, CDR1 is MDHEN and CDR2 is SYDVKM. The CDR3 contains 12 residues. This table comes from immunoSEQ multiplex PCR, and its TCRdb copy is limited to in-frame clones, with some not included. The data show some 190,000 clones, with 75% to 90% seen just once and around 1.2% held by the top ten. Sequenced material: peripheral blood. This receptor was identified in a young man with acute or convalescent COVID-19. The chain joins TRBV28 to TRBJ1-2, with TRBD1 as a possible D gene (5 bases). CDR3 nucleotide sequence: TGTGCCAGCACCGAGACAGATAAGGGCTACACCTTC. Its protein is CASTETDKGYTF.